Presented here are 14 T cell receptor beta chains from one specimen sequenced in a study of blood T cell repertoires in COVID-19. The protocol was immunoSEQ multiplex PCR, while the TCRdb copy is restricted to in-frame clones and leaves out a portion. The sample yields fewer than 250,000 clones, around 82% seen once. Sequenced input: peripheral blood. The receptors here all came from a woman aged 35 to 49 with active or convalescent COVID-19.

This chain uses TRBV2 with TRBJ1-1; D ambiguous. The V gene lost 6 bases and the J gene lost 4 bases, with 12 bases spanning the gap. The CDR3 is 13 amino acids. The germline V gene has CDR1 SNHLY and CDR2 FYNNEI. CDR3 residues: CASSVDLSTEAFF. The CDR3 region has the DNA TGTGCCAGCAGCGTCGACTTAAGCACTGAAGCTTTCTTT.

The J gene is TRBJ1-1, the V gene TRBV24-1; 12 bases fit TRBD1. Per germline, CDR1 KGHDR and CDR2 SFDVKD. The CDR3 is 16 amino acids. J gave up 3 bases and V 5 bases, and 6 bases lay outside the gene matches. Written as DNA, the CDR3 is TGTGCCACCAGTGGTGGGACAGGGGGCTGGGACACTGAAGCTTTCTTT. Translated: CATSGGTGGWDTEAFF.

The chain recombines TRBV9 with TRBJ1-4; possibly TRBD1 for D (5 bases). Trimming removed 2 bases at V and 4 bases at J, with 12 bases between. CDR1 and CDR2 from the germline V gene are SGDLS and YYNGEE. There are 15 residues in the CDR3. In DNA, the CDR3 is TGTGCCAGCAGCGTTTCGGGCAGGGTTAATGAAAAACTGTTTTTT. This translates into CASSVSGRVNEKLFF.

The chain couples TRBV7-3 to TRBJ2-6, with 7 nucleotides matching TRBD1. The junction had 6 bases not matched to a gene; V was cut back by 0 bases and J by 1 base. This CDR3 comprises 18 residues. CDR1 SGHTA and CDR2 FQGTGA come from the germline V gene. This CDR3 reads CASSLTADRESGANVLTF. The DNA for the CDR3 is TGTGCCAGCAGCTTAACGGCCGACAGGGAGTCTGGGGCCAACGTCCTGACTTTC.

The gene calls are TRBV15 and TRBJ2-7; 7 bases are a match to TRBD1. CDR3 length equals 16 residues. Germline V gene lookup returns CDR1 LNHNV and CDR2 YYDKDF (reference sequence). Unmatched junction bases numbered 7, after V lost 0 bases and J lost 2 bases. The CDR3 reads CATSRDKGALPYEQYF. CDR3 bases: TGTGCCACCAGCAGAGATAAGGGGGCACTCCCCTACGAGCAGTACTTC.

This clone was observed once. This chain joins TRBV30 and TRBJ1-5; D unresolved. Trimming removed 1 base at V and 4 bases at J, with 11 bases between. Germline CDR1 reads GTSNPN; CDR2 reads SVGIG (reference sequence). This CDR3 is 14 amino acids long. The CDR3 region is CAWSADGWNQPQHF. CDR3 DNA sequence: TGTGCCTGGAGTGCTGACGGGTGGAATCAGCCCCAGCATTTT.

This sequence joins TRBV6-5 and TRBJ1-2, with 9 bases fitting TRBD1. The ends lost 10 bases at V and 8 bases at J; junction bases unmatched: 14. Germline V gene lookup returns CDR1 MNHEY and CDR2 SVGAGI. This CDR3 has 14 residues. DNA of the CDR3: TGTGCCACCCAGTTATACAGGGGGCAACAGGGCTACACCTTC. Translating gives CATQLYRGQQGYTF.

This clone was recorded only once. This chain connects TRBV5-6 to TRBJ2-1; weak D call: TRBD2 (5 bases). Trimming pared 5 bases from V and 11 bases from J, leaving 14 bases between. Germline V gene data show CDR1 as SGHDT and CDR2 as YYEEEE. The CDR3 is 12 amino acids. CDR3 in DNA: TGTGCCAGCAGGCCGGACTTACTTAAGCAGTTCTTC. Translation: CASRPDLLKQFF.

V is TRBV20-1 and J is TRBJ2-1; D is possibly TRBD1 (6 bases). The V end lost 6 bases, the J end lost 6 bases, and 9 bases lay between the germline ends. The germline CDR1 and CDR2 sequences are DFQATT and SNEGSKA (reference sequence). This CDR3 has 11 residues. As DNA, the CDR3 is TGCAGTGCAAGGGGGACCAATGAGCAGTTCTTC. Translation gives CSARGTNEQFF.

V gene TRBV19 combines with J gene TRBJ1-1, with D possibly being TRBD1 (6 bases). The CDR3 extends over 14 amino acids. Deletions cut 3 bases from V and 7 bases from J, with 15 bases between. Germline assignment: CDR1 LNHDA and CDR2 SQIVND (reference sequence). Here the CDR3 DNA reads TGTGCCAGTAGTATTATGGGGGCCTGGCGTGAAGCTTTCTTT. Translated: CASSIMGAWREAFF.

The chain links TRBV5-4 to TRBJ1-1, with a weak D call TRBD1 (5 bases). V lost 5 bases and J 1 base, leaving 12 bases between the germline ends. The CDR3 has 14 amino acids. In germline, CDR1 is SGHNT, CDR2 YYREEE (reference sequence). The CDR3, as DNA: TGTGCCAGCAGACCCGACAGAGCGAACACTGAAGCTTTCTTT. This codes for CASRPDRANTEAFF.

The chain employs TRBV6-5 and TRBJ2-7; D ambiguous. CDR1 MNHEY and CDR2 SVGAGI come from the germline V gene. Trimming removed 5 bases at V and 3 bases at J, with 5 bases between. The CDR3 is made up of 11 amino acids. The CDR3 DNA reads as TGTGCCAGCAGTACCTACTACGAGCAGTACTTC. The encoded protein is CASSTYYEQYF.

J is TRBJ1-6 and V is TRBV10-3; no firm D call. There are 12 residues in the CDR3. Trimming removed 10 bases from V and 3 bases from J, with 7 bases in between. Germline V gene sequence: CDR1 ENHRY, CDR2 SYGVKD. CDR3 sequence (DNA): TGTGCCACCCTAGACTATAATTCACCCCTCCACTTT. This encodes CATLDYNSPLHF.

V and J are TRBV7-9 and TRBJ2-7; 8 nucleotides agree with TRBD1. This CDR3 has 14 amino acids. Germline lookup yields CDR1 SEHNR and CDR2 FQNEAQ (reference sequence). The trim removed 5 bases at V and 3 bases at J, leaving 6 bases unmatched. CDR3 DNA sequence: TGTGCCAGCAGCCTCGGACAGGGAAACTACGAGCAGTACTTC. This codes for CASSLGQGNYEQYF. Full variable domain (remainder filled in from reference TRBV7-9 and TRBJ2-7): DTGVSQNPRHKITKRGQNVTFRCDPISEHNRLYWYRQTLGQGPEFLTYFQNEAQLEKSRLLSDRFSAERPKGSFSTLEIQRTEQGDSAMYLCASSLGQGNYEQYFGPGTRLTVT.